The 29 T cell receptor beta chains presented below share a single source sample, sequenced in a study of blood T cell repertoires in COVID-19. This table comes from immunoSEQ multiplex PCR, and its TCRdb copy is limited to in-frame clones, with some not included. This sample has 65,000 to 85,000 clones, with approximately 80% found just once. Sequencing was performed on peripheral blood. The receptors come from a woman aged 55-69 years with acute or convalescent COVID-19.

A single count supports this clone. The chain couples TRBV19 to TRBJ2-6; TRBD1 agrees at 7 bases. Germline loops: CDR1 LNHDA, CDR2 SQIVND (reference sequence). The CDR3 contains 16 residues. DNA of the CDR3: TGTGCGGTTCGACAGGGAGCACTCTCTGGGGCCAACGTCCTGACTTTC. Amino acids: CAVRQGALSGANVLTF.

The CDR3, as DNA: TGTGCCAGCAGTGACTCGGCTAGCGGGAACCCCACAGATACGCAGTATTTT. It specifies CASSDSASGNPTDTQYF. This chain uses TRBV6-4 with TRBJ2-3; 9 bases match TRBD2. Germline V lookup: CDR1 MRHNA, CDR2 SNTAGT. J gave up 2 bases and V 0 bases, and 6 bases lay outside the gene matches. The CDR3 is made up of 17 amino acids.

The chain has TRBV9 and TRBJ1-4, with D perhaps matching TRBD1 (6 bases). V was clipped by 4 bases and J by 5 bases, with 15 bases between them. The CDR3 loop spans 15 amino acids. Germline lookup yields CDR1 SGDLS and CDR2 YYNGEE. CDR3 residues: CASSSRTGNNEKLFF. The CDR3 DNA follows: TGTGCCAGCAGCAGTCGTACAGGGAACAATGAAAAACTGTTTTTT.

The rearrangement joins TRBV6-5 to TRBJ2-1; tentative D call: TRBD1 (6 bases). The CDR3 is made up of 12 amino acids. Germline CDR1 reads MNHEY; CDR2 reads SVGAGI. The V end was cut by 4 bases, the J end by 8 bases, with 9 bases between. CDR3 amino acids: CASSLGGDEQFF. The DNA for the CDR3 is TGTGCCAGCAGTTTAGGGGGAGATGAGCAGTTCTTC.

The chain recombines TRBV24-1 with TRBJ2-3; possible D gene TRBD1, 6 bases. CDR3 length: 15 residues. Germline assignment: CDR1 KGHDR and CDR2 SFDVKD. Trimming removed 4 bases at V and 0 bases at J, with 10 bases between. The CDR3 DNA reads as TGTGCCACCAGTGACCGGACAGCTAGCACAGATACGCAGTATTTT. Translated, it gives CATSDRTASTDTQYF.

In this sample, this clone turned up a few times. The genes are TRBV9 and TRBJ1-3, with D hard to call. This CDR3 has 18 amino acids. V shed 0 bases and J shed 3 bases, with 19 bases lying between them. Germline CDR1 reads SGDLS; CDR2 reads YYNGEE. CDR3 region: CASSVGPGPLGDGNTIYF. The CDR3 nucleotides read TGTGCCAGCAGCGTAGGTCCCGGACCCCTCGGGGATGGAAACACCATATATTTT.

The chain carries TRBV6-5 and TRBJ2-7; D might be TRBD1 (6 bases). Per the germline V gene, CDR1 is MNHEY and CDR2 is SVGAGI. The CDR3 is made up of 13 amino acids. Trimming removed 7 bases at V and 5 bases at J, with 15 bases between. The CDR3 sequence is CASNTQGFHEQYV. CDR3 DNA: TGTGCCAGCAACACGCAGGGGTTCCACGAGCAGTACGTC.

The rearrangement joins TRBV6-6 to TRBJ2-5, with a possible D match to TRBD1 (6 bases). The CDR3 has 15 residues. V gave up 7 bases and J gave up 2 bases, with 17 bases separating them. Germline CDR1 MNHNY, CDR2 SVGAGI (reference sequence). The CDR3 region is CASKSSRQAQETQYF. CDR3 nucleotide sequence: TGTGCCAGCAAGTCGAGTAGACAGGCTCAAGAGACCCAGTACTTC.

The V and J genes are TRBV12-3 or TRBV12-4 and TRBJ1-2; 8 bases are shared with TRBD1. This CDR3 region has 13 residues. V shed 3 bases and J 6 bases; nucleotides not matched to a gene: 3. CDR3 nucleotides: TGTGCCAGCAGTTTGCAGGGGGCGCATGGCTACACCTTC. This gives the protein CASSLQGAHGYTF.

This chain connects TRBV10-3 to TRBJ1-2; tentatively, D is TRBD1 (5 bases). CDR1 is ENHRY, CDR2 SYGVKD, per germline. The CDR3 has 13 amino acids. Trimming removed 3 bases at V and 7 bases at J, with 12 bases between. The CDR3, as DNA: TGTGCCATCAGTGATTCAGGGCGACCTGGCTACACCTTC. Translating gives CAISDSGRPGYTF.

The CDR3 loop is CASSIDLAGGVYNEQFF. The DNA for the CDR3 is TGTGCCAGTAGTATAGATCTAGCGGGGGGAGTCTACAATGAGCAGTTCTTC. This chain uses TRBV19 with TRBJ2-1, with 11 bases aligning to TRBD2. Germline values: CDR1 LNHDA, CDR2 SQIVND (reference sequence). The CDR3 loop spans 17 amino acids. Trimming took 0 bases from V and 3 from J; bases not matched to a gene: 4.

This clone has more than one count but fewer than ten. This same CDR3 is encoded by further DNA sequences in the sample. CDR3 region: CASSQDPASGGYNEQFF. As DNA, the CDR3 is TGCGCCAGCAGCCAAGATCCCGCTAGCGGGGGCTACAATGAGCAGTTCTTC. The chain has TRBV4-3 and TRBJ2-1; the match to TRBD2 covers 10 bases. The CDR3 sequence is 17 residues long. Germline V lookup: CDR1 LGHNA, CDR2 YSLEER. With V trimmed by 0 bases and J by 3 bases, 5 bases remained unmatched.

J is TRBJ2-3 and V is TRBV27, with D tentatively TRBD1 (6 bases). The V end lost 2 bases, the J end lost 1 base, and 16 bases lay between the germline ends. The CDR3 consists of 17 residues. Per the germline V gene, CDR1 is MNHEY and CDR2 is SMNVEV (reference sequence). The CDR3 loop is CASSLIDKEGGTDTQYF. The CDR3 region has the DNA TGTGCCAGCAGTTTAATCGACAAAGAGGGGGGCACAGATACGCAGTATTTT.

This chain uses TRBV6-1 with TRBJ2-7; perhaps TRBD2 as D (7 bases). V was shortened by 2 bases and J by 5 bases, with 10 bases between the two germline ends. The CDR3 has 13 amino acids. Germline V lookup: CDR1 MNHNS, CDR2 SASEGT. For the CDR3, the DNA is TGTGCCAGCAGTGAACGGGGGGCAAACGAGCAGTACGTC. Amino acids: CASSERGANEQYV.

Of note for this clone: Other DNA sequences in this specimen translate into the identical CDR3. DNA of the CDR3: TGTGCCAGCAGTTTTCAGGGGAGCACTGAAGCTTTCTTT. The encoded protein is CASSFQGSTEAFF. The rearrangement links TRBV12-3 or TRBV12-4 to TRBJ1-1, with D perhaps matching TRBD1 (6 bases). The CDR3 is made up of 13 amino acids. V lost 3 bases and J 4 bases, leaving 9 bases between the germline ends.

CDR3 in DNA: TGCAGCGTTGATCAGGTTGGACAGGCATATGGCTACACCTTC. Protein product: CSVDQVGQAYGYTF. The J gene is TRBJ1-2, the V gene TRBV29-1; 7 nucleotides match TRBD1. The germline V gene encodes CDR1 SQVTM and CDR2 ANQGSEA. V lost 3 bases, J lost 5 bases, and 9 bases stayed unmatched. CDR3 length: 14 residues.

The rearrangement uses TRBV7-3 and TRBJ2-1; maybe TRBD2 (6 bases). The CDR3 is 14 amino acids. Germline V gene lookup returns CDR1 SGHTA and CDR2 FQGTGA. V was shortened by 5 bases and J by 5 bases, with 13 bases between the two germline ends. The CDR3 DNA reads TGTGCCAGCAGCCCTGGTAGCGGCCACAATGAGCAGTTCTTC. Translating it yields CASSPGSGHNEQFF.

This chain links TRBV10-2 with TRBJ2-2, with D possibly matching TRBD1 (6 bases). The CDR3 loop spans 14 amino acids. The V gene's germline CDR1 is WSHSY and CDR2 SAAADI. Trimming took off 6 bases at V and 7 bases at J, with 15 bases between the two ends. CDR3 sequence (DNA): TGCGCCAGCAGCGACTACCTGACAGGCGGGGAGCTGTTTTTT. This encodes CASSDYLTGGELFF.

The chain recombines TRBV4-2 with TRBJ2-5, with D perhaps TRBD2 (7 bases). The germline gives CDR1 LGHNA, CDR2 YNFKEQ. This CDR3 comprises 14 residues. Between the trimmed V and J ends, which lost 1 base and 5 bases, there was a span of 11 bases. This CDR3 is CASSQVRGAETQYF. DNA of the CDR3: TGTGCCAGCAGCCAAGTTCGGGGGGCGGAGACCCAGTACTTC.

Written as DNA, the CDR3 is TGTGCCAGCAGCTTACGAAGCCCAGGAAACACCGGGGAGCTGTTTTTT. Translation: CASSLRSPGNTGELFF. The J gene is TRBJ2-2, the V gene TRBV7-2; D is unresolved. Deletions cut 2 bases from V and 2 bases from J, with 12 bases between. The CDR3 spans 16 residues. CDR1 and CDR2 (germline): SGHTA, FQGNSA.

This clone was observed a few times. The rearrangement links TRBV6-2 or TRBV6-3 to TRBJ2-6, with TRBD1 matching 7 bases. The J segment lost 0 bases and the V segment lost 2 bases, leaving 10 bases of the junction unmatched. CDR1 is MNHEY and CDR2 is SVGEGT in the germline V gene. The CDR3 runs to 19 residues. As DNA, the CDR3 is TGTGCCAGCAGTTACACCCCAGGACAGGAGAGCTCTGGGGCCAACGTCCTGACTTTC. Amino acids: CASSYTPGQESSGANVLTF.

The chain employs TRBV21-1 and TRBJ1-3. TRBV21-1 is marked as a pseudogene. CDR3 length equals 14 residues. This CDR3 reads CASSKQRTGNTIYF. The CDR3 region has the DNA TGTGCCAGCAGCAAACAGCGGACTGGAAACACCATATATTTT.

The chain joins TRBV19 to TRBJ1-2; the D is unclear. This CDR3 has 15 residues. Germline V CDR1 and CDR2: LNHDA, SQIVND (reference sequence). V gave up 6 bases and J gave up 2 bases, with 16 bases separating them. The CDR3 bases are TGTGCCAGTAGGGAGGCGGCGACGTACAACTATGGCTACACCTTC. Translated, it gives CASREAATYNYGYTF.

The chain joins TRBV30 to TRBJ2-4, with 10 bases fitting TRBD2. CDR1 and CDR2 (germline): GTSNPN, SVGIG (reference sequence). There are 15 residues in the CDR3. With V trimmed by 0 bases and J by 12 bases, 11 bases remained unmatched. The CDR3 here is CAWSVLAGPGQTQYF. CDR3 bases: TGTGCCTGGAGTGTACTAGCGGGGCCCGGGCAAACTCAGTACTTC.

On this clone itself: Mismatch with germline at one junction end may stem from a read error. The chain is built from TRBV7-9 and TRBJ1-4, with D perhaps matching TRBD1 (6 bases). The CDR3 is 15 residues long. CDR1 and CDR2 (germline): SEHNR, FQNEAQ (reference sequence). The CDR3 DNA reads TGTGCCAGCAGCTTAGCGTCGGGTTCGGGGGGCCCCCTACGTTTT. Amino acids: CASSLASGSGGPLRF.

The chain links TRBV2 to TRBJ1-6, with 8 positions matching TRBD1. The CDR3 has 16 residues. Germline loops: CDR1 SNHLY, CDR2 FYNNEI. Losses at the gene ends were 2 bases for V and 9 bases for J; bases not matched to a gene: 9. CDR3 bases: TGTGCCAGCAGTGAACAGACAGGGGAGTTTGGTTCACCCCTCCACTTT. Translating gives CASSEQTGEFGSPLHF. Together with reference TRBV2 and TRBJ1-6, the CDR3 gives the full variable domain: EPEVTQTPSHQVTQMGQEVILRCVPISNHLYFYWYRQILGQKVEFLVSFYNNEISEKSEIFDDQFSVERPDGSNFTLKIRSTKLEDSAMYFCASSEQTGEFGSPLHFGNGTRLTVT.

The gene calls are TRBV10-2 and TRBJ2-7, with 10 bases fitting TRBD1. The length of the CDR3 is 14 residues. The V and J ends lost 2 bases and 5 bases, in that order; junction bases with no gene match: 3. CDR1 and CDR2 from the germline V gene are WSHSY and SAAADI. As DNA, the CDR3 is TGCGCCAGCAGTGAGGGACAGGGGGTCCACGAGCAGTACTTC. Translated, it gives CASSEGQGVHEQYF.

The chain is built from TRBV7-8 and TRBJ2-2, with D perhaps TRBD2 (5 bases). Trimming stripped 3 bases from V and 3 bases from J, with 14 bases between. The CDR3 is made up of 16 amino acids. The germline gives CDR1 SGHVS, CDR2 FQNEAQ. CDR3 in amino acids: CASSFSNSEDTGELFF. The DNA for the CDR3 is TGTGCCAGCAGCTTTTCGAATAGCGAGGACACCGGGGAGCTGTTTTTT.

The rearrangement joins TRBV11-3 to TRBJ2-2, with unresolved D. The CDR3 is 13 amino acids. Germline CDR1 reads SGHNT; CDR2 reads YENEEA. V dropped 0 bases and J dropped 6 bases, with 5 bases sitting between them. The CDR3 nucleotides are TGTGCCAGCAGCTTAGAAGCTTCCGGGGAGCTGTTTTTT. It translates to CASSLEASGELFF.